This T cell receptor (beta chain) was profiled in a study of T cells in Graves' hyperthyroidism and ophthalmopathy. Study information: Peripheral blood specimens were obtained at initial diagnosis, prior to any treatment.

This clonotype turned up a few times. A much larger clone differs from this one at a single base, so this may be a read error. Germline V lookup: CDR1 SGHAT, CDR2 FQNNGV. This CDR3 comprises 16 residues. Trimming removed 2 bases from V and 7 bases from J; junction bases left unmatched: 10. Amplified TCR beta CDR3 regions came from RNA transcripts. The primer set for the first-round RT-PCR of the TCR CDR3 was HTBI. Each CDR3 protein gets one entry after TCRdb re-called the multiplex PCR reads with MiXCR. Among approximately 360,000 distinct CDR3 sequences listed, 15% to 18% were seen once. The receptor comes from a young woman with Graves' hyperthyroidism that later progressed to Graves' ophthalmopathy. The V gene is TRBV11-2, the J gene TRBJ2-5, with TRBD2 matching 10 bases. Input material: blood. Written as DNA, the CDR3 is TGTGCCAGCAGCTTAAACGGACTAGCGGCCTTAGGGACCCAGTACTTC. Amino acid sequence: CASSLNGLAALGTQYF.